Listed below are T cell receptor beta chains from one sample, sequenced in a study of Tregs in tolerant kidney transplant recipients. The data were produced by immunoSEQ multiplex PCR, yet TCRdb's version contains in-frame clones alone and is incomplete. The sample holds about 100,000 clones, 90% seen once. The specimen comprised CD4+ T cells from blood, sampled before the transplant. The source of these receptors is a human donor who received a combined kidney and bone marrow transplant. The CDR3 runs from the conserved cysteine through the conserved F or W. D genes are given only for firm matches. Some rows mark clone size as missing; the rest say once, few, many or name a class of expanded clone.

d_gene,j_gene,abundance,v_gene,CDR3nt,CDR3aa
-,TRBJ1-2,-,TRBV4-1,TGCGCCAGCAGCCAAGTGGAGGGGAACTATGGCTACACCTTC,CASSQVEGNYGYTF
-,TRBJ2-7,-,TRBV19,TGTGCCAGTAGTATGAAACCCCCGGGCGGGACCTACGAGCAGTACTTC,CASSMKPPGGTYEQYF
TRBD2,TRBJ2-3,-,TRBV11-2,TGTGCCAGCAGCTTAGCGGGGACTAGCGGCACAGATACGCAGTATTTT,CASSLAGTSGTDTQYF
-,TRBJ2-7,-,TRBV2,TGTGCCAGCAGTGAAGCGCGGGCGGAGGTGGAGCAGTACTTC,CASSEARAEVEQYF
TRBD1,TRBJ1-4,-,TRBV5-1,TGCGCCAGCAGCCCGAGGGGACAGCTTAATGAAAAACTGTTTTTT,CASSPRGQLNEKLFF
TRBD2,TRBJ2-7,-,TRBV5-4,TGTGCCAGCAGCTTGGCCGTAACGGCTAGCGGTTCCTACGAGCAGTACTTC,CASSLAVTASGSYEQYF
-,TRBJ2-3,once,TRBV7-2,TGTGCCAGCAGCTTCAATCCCACAGATACGCAGTATTTT,CASSFNPTDTQYF
-,TRBJ2-3,-,TRBV19,TGTGCCAGTAAAAACACCAACACAGATACGCAGTATTTT,CASKNTNTDTQYF
TRBD1,TRBJ1-3,-,TRBV18,TGTGCCAGCTCAACCGGGACAGGGTTCTCTGGAAACACCATATATTTT,CASSTGTGFSGNTIYF
TRBD1,TRBJ2-7,-,TRBV6-6,TGTGCCAGCACCCGGGGGACAGGGGGGCGCGAGCAGTACTTC,CASTRGTGGREQYF
TRBD1,TRBJ2-1,-,TRBV7-9,TGTGCCAGCAGCTTAGGACAGGGGGGCAATGAGCAGTTCTTC,CASSLGQGGNEQFF
-,TRBJ2-1,few,TRBV21-1,TGTGCCACTCCGCGAGGGGGGGCAAGGGGTGAGCAGTTCTTC,CATPRGGARGEQFF
TRBD1,TRBJ1-5,once,TRBV7-8,TGTGCCAGCAGCCCTATAAGGACAGGGGTGGGGTCGATGCGCTATTATCAGCCCCAGCATTTT,CASSPIRTGVGSMRYYQPQHF
TRBD2,TRBJ2-2,-,TRBV6-5,TGTGCCAGCAGTTATAGCGGGAGGGTATTCGGGGAGCTGTTTTTT,CASSYSGRVFGELFF
-,TRBJ2-3,-,TRBV2,TGTGCCAGCAGCGCCGGGAGCACAGATACGCAGTATTTT,CASSAGSTDTQYF
-,TRBJ1-1,-,TRBV5-1,TGCGCCAGCAGCTTGGCCGAGGTCGGAGGGAACTGGTGGGAAGCTTTCTTT,CASSLAEVGGNWWEAFF